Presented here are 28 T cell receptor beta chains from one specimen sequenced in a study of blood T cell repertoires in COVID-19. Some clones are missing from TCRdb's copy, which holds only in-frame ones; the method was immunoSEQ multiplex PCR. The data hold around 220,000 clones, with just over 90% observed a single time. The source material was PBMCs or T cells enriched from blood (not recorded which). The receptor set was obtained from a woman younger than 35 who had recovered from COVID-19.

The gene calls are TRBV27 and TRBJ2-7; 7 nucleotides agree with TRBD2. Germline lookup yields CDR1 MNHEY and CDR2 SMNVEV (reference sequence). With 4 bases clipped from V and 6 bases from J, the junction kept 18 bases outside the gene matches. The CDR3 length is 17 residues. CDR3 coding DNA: TGTGCCAGCAGTTCCCACCATCGAGTAGCGGGTCGTCCCGAGCAGTACTTC. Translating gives CASSSHHRVAGRPEQYF.

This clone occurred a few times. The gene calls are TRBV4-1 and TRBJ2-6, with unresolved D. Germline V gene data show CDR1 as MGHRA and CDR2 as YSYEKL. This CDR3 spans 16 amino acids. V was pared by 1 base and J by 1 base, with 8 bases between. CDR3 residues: CASSQGRRSGANVLTF. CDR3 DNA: TGCGCCAGCAGCCAAGGAAGGAGATCTGGGGCCAACGTCCTGACTTTC.

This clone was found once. CDR3: CASSGATETQYF. The CDR3 DNA reads TGTGCCAGCAGCGGGGCGACGGAGACCCAGTACTTC. The rearrangement uses TRBV11-2 and TRBJ2-5, with TRBD1 as a possible D gene (5 bases). V lost 5 bases and J 5 bases, leaving 9 bases between the germline ends. The CDR3 is 12 residues long. Germline values: CDR1 SGHAT, CDR2 FQNNGV.

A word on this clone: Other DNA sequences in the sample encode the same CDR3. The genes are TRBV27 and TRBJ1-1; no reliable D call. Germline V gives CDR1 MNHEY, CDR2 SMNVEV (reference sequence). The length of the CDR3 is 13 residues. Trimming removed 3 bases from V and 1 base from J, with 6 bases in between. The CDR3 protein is CASSLRQNTEAFF. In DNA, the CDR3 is TGTGCCAGCAGTTTGCGCCAGAACACTGAAGCTTTCTTT.

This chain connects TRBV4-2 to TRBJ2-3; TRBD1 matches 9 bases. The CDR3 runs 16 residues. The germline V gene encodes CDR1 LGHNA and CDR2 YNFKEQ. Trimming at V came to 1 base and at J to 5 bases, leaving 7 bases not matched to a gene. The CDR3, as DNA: TGTGCCAGCAGCCAAGGGGGACAGGGTGGAGGAGATACGCAGTATTTT. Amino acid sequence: CASSQGGQGGGDTQYF.

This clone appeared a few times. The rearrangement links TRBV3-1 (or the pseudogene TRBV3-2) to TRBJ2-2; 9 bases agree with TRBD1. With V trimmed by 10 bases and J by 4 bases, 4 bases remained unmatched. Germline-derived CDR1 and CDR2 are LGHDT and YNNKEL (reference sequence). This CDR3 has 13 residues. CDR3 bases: TGTGCCACCCGACAGGGGGGCACCGGGGAGCTGTTTTTT. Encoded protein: CATRQGGTGELFF.

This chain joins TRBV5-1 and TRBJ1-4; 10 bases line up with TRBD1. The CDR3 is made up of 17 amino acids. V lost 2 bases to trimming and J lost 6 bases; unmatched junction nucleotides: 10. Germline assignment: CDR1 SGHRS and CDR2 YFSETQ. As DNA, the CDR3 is TGCGCCAGCAGCTTCAGTCCTCCAGGGACAGGGGATGAAAAACTGTTTTTT. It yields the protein CASSFSPPGTGDEKLFF.

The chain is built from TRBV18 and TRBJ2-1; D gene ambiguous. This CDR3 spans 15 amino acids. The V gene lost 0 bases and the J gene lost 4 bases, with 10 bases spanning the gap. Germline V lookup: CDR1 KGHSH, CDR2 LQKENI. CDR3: CASSPPSRLYNEQFF. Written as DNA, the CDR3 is TGTGCCAGCTCACCACCGTCTAGGTTATACAATGAGCAGTTCTTC.

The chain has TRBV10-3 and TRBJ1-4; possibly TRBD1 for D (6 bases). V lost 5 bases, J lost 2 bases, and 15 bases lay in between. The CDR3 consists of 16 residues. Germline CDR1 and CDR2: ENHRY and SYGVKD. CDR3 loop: CAISRAPGATNEKLFF. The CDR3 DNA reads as TGTGCCATCAGTCGCGCGCCAGGGGCCACTAATGAAAAACTGTTTTTT.

The CDR3 sequence: CASSRQGANQPQHF. CDR3 coding DNA: TGCGCCAGCTCCAGACAGGGGGCCAATCAGCCCCAGCATTTT. V gene TRBV4-1 combines with J gene TRBJ1-5; TRBD1 matches at 10 bases. Germline trimming cut 8 bases from V and 3 bases from J; bases unmatched to any gene: 4. The germline V gene encodes CDR1 MGHRA and CDR2 YSYEKL. This CDR3 has 14 residues.

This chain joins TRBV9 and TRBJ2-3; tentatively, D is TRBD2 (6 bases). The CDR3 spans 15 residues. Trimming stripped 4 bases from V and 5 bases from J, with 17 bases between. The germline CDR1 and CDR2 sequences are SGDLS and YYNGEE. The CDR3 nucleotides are TGTGCCAGCAGCTCGGGCGGGCAGGGAGGAGATACGCAGTATTTT. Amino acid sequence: CASSSGGQGGDTQYF.

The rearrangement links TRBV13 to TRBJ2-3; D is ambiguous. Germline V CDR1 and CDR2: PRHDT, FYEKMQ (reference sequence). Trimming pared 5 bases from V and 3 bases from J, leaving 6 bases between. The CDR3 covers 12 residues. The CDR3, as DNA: TGTGCCAGCAGCCAACGGACAGATACGCAGTATTTT. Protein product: CASSQRTDTQYF.

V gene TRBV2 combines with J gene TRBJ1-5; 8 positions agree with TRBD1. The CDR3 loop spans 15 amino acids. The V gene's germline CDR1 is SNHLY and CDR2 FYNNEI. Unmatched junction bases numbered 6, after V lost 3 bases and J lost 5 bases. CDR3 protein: CASSEGTGRDQPQHF. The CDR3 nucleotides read TGTGCCAGCAGTGAGGGGACAGGAAGAGATCAGCCCCAGCATTTT.

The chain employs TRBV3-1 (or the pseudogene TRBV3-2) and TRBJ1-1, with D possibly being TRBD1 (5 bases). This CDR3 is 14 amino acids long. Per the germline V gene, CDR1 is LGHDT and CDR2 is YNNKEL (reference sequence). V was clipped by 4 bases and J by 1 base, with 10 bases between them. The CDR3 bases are TGTGCCAGCAGCCTCGGAACAGGGAACACTGAAGCTTTCTTT. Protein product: CASSLGTGNTEAFF.

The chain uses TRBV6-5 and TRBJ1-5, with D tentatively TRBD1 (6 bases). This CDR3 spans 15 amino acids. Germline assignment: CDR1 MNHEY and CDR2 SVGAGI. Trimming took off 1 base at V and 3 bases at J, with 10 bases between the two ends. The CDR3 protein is CASSYFTGTNQPQHF. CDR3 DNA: TGTGCCAGCAGTTACTTTACAGGGACCAATCAGCCCCAGCATTTT.

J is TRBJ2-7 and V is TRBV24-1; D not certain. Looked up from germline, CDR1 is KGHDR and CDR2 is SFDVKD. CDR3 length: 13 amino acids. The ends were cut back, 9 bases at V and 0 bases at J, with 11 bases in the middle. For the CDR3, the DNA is TGTGCCACCGGCGCGAGGTTCTCCTACGAGCAGTACTTC. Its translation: CATGARFSYEQYF.

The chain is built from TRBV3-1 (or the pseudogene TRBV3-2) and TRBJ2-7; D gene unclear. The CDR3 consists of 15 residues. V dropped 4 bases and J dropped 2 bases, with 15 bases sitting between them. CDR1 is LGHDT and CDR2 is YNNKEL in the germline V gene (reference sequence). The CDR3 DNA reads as TGTGCCAGCAGCCGATTCCCGACACGACCCTACGAGCAGTACTTC. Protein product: CASSRFPTRPYEQYF.

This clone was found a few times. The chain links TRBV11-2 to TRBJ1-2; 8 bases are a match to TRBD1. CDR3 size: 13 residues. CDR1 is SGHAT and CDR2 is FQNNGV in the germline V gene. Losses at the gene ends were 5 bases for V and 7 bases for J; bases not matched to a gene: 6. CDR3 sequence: CASSPGQGVGYTF. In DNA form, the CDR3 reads TGTGCCAGCAGCCCAGGACAGGGTGTTGGCTACACCTTC.

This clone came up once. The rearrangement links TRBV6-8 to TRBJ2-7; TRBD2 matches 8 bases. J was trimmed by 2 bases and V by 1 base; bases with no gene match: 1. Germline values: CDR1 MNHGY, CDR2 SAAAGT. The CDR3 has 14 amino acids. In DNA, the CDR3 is TGTGCCAGCAGTTACTTCGGGAGGGCCTACGAGCAGTACTTC. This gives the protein CASSYFGRAYEQYF.

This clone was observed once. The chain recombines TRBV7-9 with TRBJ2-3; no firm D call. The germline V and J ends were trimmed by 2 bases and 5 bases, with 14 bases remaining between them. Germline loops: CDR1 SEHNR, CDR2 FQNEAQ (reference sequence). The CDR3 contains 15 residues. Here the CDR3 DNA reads TGTGCCAGCAGCTTAACCATCCCCACAAGAGATACGCAGTATTTT. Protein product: CASSLTIPTRDTQYF.

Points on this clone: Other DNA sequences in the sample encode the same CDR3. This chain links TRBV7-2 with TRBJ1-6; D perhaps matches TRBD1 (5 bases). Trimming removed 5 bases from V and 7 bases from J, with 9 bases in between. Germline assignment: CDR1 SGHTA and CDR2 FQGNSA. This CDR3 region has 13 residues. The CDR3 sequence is CASSLGGNSPLHF. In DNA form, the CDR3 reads TGTGCCAGCAGCCTGGGGGGGAATTCACCCCTCCACTTT.

Here the CDR3 reads CASSLDTTGAGGYTF. The CDR3, as DNA: TGCGCCAGCAGCTTGGACACGACAGGGGCGGGTGGCTACACCTTC. The chain employs TRBV5-1 and TRBJ1-2, with 8 bases identical to TRBD1. After removal of 0 bases from V and 7 bases from J, the junction contained 8 bases not matched to a gene. Germline CDR1 reads SGHRS; CDR2 reads YFSETQ. This CDR3 contains 15 residues.

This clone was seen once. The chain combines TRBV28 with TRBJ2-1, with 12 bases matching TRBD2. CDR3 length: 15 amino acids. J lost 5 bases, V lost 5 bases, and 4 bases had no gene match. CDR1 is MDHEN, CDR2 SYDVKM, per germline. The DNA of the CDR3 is TGTGCCAGCAGTGCCGGACTAGCGGGGAACAATGAGCAGTTCTTC. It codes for CASSAGLAGNNEQFF.

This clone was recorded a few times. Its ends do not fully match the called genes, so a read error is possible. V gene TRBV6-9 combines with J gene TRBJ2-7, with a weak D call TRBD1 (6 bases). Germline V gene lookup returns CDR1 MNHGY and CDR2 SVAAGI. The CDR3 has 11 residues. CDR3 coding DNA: TGTGCCAGCAGGACAGGAGAATGGGATGACTTC. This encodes CASRTGEWDDF.

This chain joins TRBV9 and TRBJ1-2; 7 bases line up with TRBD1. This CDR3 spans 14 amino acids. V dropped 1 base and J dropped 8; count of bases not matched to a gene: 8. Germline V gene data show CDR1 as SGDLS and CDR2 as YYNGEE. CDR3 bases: TGTGCCAGCAGCGTATGGGACCAGGGGGGCGGCTACACCTTC. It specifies CASSVWDQGGGYTF.

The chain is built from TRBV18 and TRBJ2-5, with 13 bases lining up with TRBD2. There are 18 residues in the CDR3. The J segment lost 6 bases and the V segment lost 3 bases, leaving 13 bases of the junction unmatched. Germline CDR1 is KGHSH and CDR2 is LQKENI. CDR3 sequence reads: CASSPTLQGLAGKQTQYF. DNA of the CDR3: TGTGCCAGCTCACCTACATTACAGGGACTAGCGGGAAAGCAGACCCAGTACTTC.

CDR3 amino acids: CASSQRGRGYTF. The CDR3 nucleotides read TGTGCCAGCAGCCAACGCGGCCGCGGCTACACCTTC. The chain has TRBV16 and TRBJ1-2; no clear D gene. CDR1 is KGHSY and CDR2 is FQNENV in the germline V gene. The V and J ends lost 2 bases and 8 bases respectively, with 9 bases between them. The CDR3 totals 12 residues.

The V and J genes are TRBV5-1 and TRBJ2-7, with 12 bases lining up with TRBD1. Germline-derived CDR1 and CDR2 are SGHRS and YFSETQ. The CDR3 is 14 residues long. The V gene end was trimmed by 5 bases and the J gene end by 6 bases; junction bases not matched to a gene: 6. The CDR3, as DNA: TGCGCCAGCAGGGCCGGGACAGGGGGCGTCGAGCAGTACTTC. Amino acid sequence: CASRAGTGGVEQYF. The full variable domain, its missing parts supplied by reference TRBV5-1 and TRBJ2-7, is KAGVTQTPRYLIKTRGQQVTLSCSPISGHRSVSWYQQTPGQGLQFLFEYFSETQRNKGNFPGRFSGRQFSNSRSEMNVSTLELGDSALYLCASRAGTGGVEQYFGPGTRLTVT.